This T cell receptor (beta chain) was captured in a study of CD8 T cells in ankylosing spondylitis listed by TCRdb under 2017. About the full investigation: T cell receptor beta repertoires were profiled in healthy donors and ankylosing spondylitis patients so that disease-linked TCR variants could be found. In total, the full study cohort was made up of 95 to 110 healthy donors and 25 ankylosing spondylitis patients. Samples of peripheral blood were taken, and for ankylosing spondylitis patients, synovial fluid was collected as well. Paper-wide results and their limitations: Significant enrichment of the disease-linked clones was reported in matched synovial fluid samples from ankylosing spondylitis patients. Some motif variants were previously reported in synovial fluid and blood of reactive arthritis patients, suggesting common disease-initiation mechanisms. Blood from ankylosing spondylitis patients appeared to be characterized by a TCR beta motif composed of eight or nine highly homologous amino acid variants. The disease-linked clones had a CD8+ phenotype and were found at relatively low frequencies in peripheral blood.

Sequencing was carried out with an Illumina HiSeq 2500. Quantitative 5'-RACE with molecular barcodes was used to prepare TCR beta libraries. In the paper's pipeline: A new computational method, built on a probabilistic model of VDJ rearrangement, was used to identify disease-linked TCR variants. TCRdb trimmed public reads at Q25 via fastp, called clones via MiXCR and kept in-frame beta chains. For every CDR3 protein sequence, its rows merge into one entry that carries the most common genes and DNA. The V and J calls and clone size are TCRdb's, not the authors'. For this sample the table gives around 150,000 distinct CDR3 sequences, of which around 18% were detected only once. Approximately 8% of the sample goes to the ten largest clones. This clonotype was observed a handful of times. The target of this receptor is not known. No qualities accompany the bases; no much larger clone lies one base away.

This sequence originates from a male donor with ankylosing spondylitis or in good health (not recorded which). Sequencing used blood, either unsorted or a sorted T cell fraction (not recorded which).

CDR3 reads: CASSTSGMTYNEQFF. The DNA sequence is as follows: TGTGCCAGCAGTACCAGCGGGATGACTTACAATGAGCAGTTCTTC. The chain is encoded by TRBV6-1 joined to TRBJ2-1; 7 bases in between match TRBD2. The CDR3 covers 15 residues, taking in both the cysteine and the phenylalanine. Here the CDR3 DNA is all that survives: 45 bases in frame from base 1. CDR1 and CDR2, per the germline V gene, are MNHNS and SASEGT. Trimming takes 5 bases off V and 4 bases off J; junction bases not matched to a gene: 8.